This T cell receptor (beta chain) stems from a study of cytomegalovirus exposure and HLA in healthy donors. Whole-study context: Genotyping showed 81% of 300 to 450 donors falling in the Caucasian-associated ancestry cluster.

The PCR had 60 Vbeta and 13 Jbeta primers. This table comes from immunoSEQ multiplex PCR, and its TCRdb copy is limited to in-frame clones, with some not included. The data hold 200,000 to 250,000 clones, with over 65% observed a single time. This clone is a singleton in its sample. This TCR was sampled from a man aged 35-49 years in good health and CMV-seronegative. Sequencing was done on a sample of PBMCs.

The CDR3 DNA reads as TGTGCCAGCAGTGAACAGGGTTCCGGGGAGCTGTTTTTT. Translating it yields CASSEQGSGELFF. V usage is TRBV6-5 and J usage is TRBJ2-2, with D maybe TRBD1 (6 bases). Germline V CDR1 and CDR2: MNHEY, SVGAGI. The CDR3 loop spans 13 amino acids. The V end was cut by 5 bases, the J end by 6 bases, with 10 bases between.